This T cell receptor beta chain was captured in a study of T cells in Graves' hyperthyroidism and ophthalmopathy (dated by TCRdb to between 2017 and 2020). At the level of the whole study: Peripheral blood was collected at initial diagnosis, before any treatment. To identify distinguishing TCR V-J signatures, a discovery cohort of 100 patients was used, comprising under 45 with Graves' ophthalmopathy and around 57 with stable Graves' hyperthyroidism. Prospective prediction of ophthalmopathy was tested in an independent validation cohort of 18 to 20 hyperthyroidism patients and 15 to 17 patients who later progressed to ophthalmopathy. The approximately 90 discovery patients were divided at random into training and test sets in a 7:3 ratio. In addition, the study compared T-cell repertoires in thyroid tissue and in blood from five to seven Graves' hyperthyroidism patients. Once sampling was done, hyperthyroidism patients were given methimazole at a starting dose of 30 mg daily, whereas ophthalmopathy patients were given high-dose intravenous methylprednisolone. The paper reports TCR Vbeta CDR3 sequencing of 135 peripheral blood samples: around 45 ophthalmopathy, about 75 hyperthyroidism and 17 progressor patients.

Stable Graves' hyperthyroidism was defined as the absence of progression to ophthalmopathy over 18 months of follow-up. Hyperthyroidism patients were aged 18 to 65 years and newly diagnosed, with disease duration of less than 2 months. The study excluded patients with uncontrolled infections, other autoimmune diseases, pregnancy or lactation. Diagnoses were based on clinical symptoms, serum thyroxine and TRAb, thyroid ultrasound and orbital computed tomography. PBMCs were separated from approximately 10 ml of fresh peripheral blood using Ficoll-Paque density gradient centrifugation. Total RNA was extracted with Trizol reagent, and quality was checked on an Agilent 2100 Bioanalyzer. CDR1 and CDR2, looked up from the germline V gene, are SGHTA and FQGNSA. The CDR3 goes from the cysteine to the phenylalanine over 14 residues. Only CDR3 DNA remains: 42 bases, in frame from the first base. V loses 5 bases of germline sequence and J loses 7 bases, and the interval between the two ends is 15 bases.

This clonotype showed up many times. No antigen is known for it. Base quality data are lacking; no much larger clone is found one base away. The TCR beta CDR3 regions were amplified from RNA transcripts. A first-round RT-PCR of the TCR CDR3 used the HTBI primer set with the Qiagen OneStep RT-PCR kit. The libraries were constructed in a second round of multiplex PCR and then size-selected and purified. Paired-end sequencing of the libraries was performed with 100 bp reads on an Illumina HiSeq2000. On the authors' methods: SOAPnuke was used to process the raw data, with reads discarded if the reads contained adapters or uncalled bases, had a mean Phred below 15, or lacked an exact constant-primer or identifier match. COPE v1.2.5 was used to merge the high-quality paired reads, and each unique nucleotide sequence was defined as a clonotype. MiTCR v1.1 was used to align the clonotypes against IMGT TRBV, TRBD and TRBJ reference segments. The analysis included only V-J combinations with a frequency above 0.0001, which together covered around 99% of the repertoires. A TCS score was defined as the ratio between F50 (clonal expansion) and ExV (chaos), using BLOSUM62-based TCRdist between CDR3 peptides within each V-J. Welch's t-statistics and random forest reduced some 510 V-J features to 10 to 15, which were used in a naive Bayes classifier (R e1071). TCRdb redid the processing of the public reads, applying fastp at Q25 and MiXCR, and retained in-frame beta chains. Each entry merges the rows of one CDR3 protein and shows their most common DNA and genes. For this entry, the V and J calls and clone size follow TCRdb and not the study's own pipeline. In this sample the table shows hundreds of thousands of distinct CDR3 sequences, approximately 13% of which occur a single time. The ten largest clones capture around 9.2% of the sample.

Study-wide findings and limitations: During validation, the model predicted progression to ophthalmopathy a median of around 7 months ahead of onset, with around 65% sensitivity and roughly 72% specificity. No statistical method was used to set the sample size in advance, and investigators knew the group allocation. A model built on a 13 V-J signature distinguished ophthalmopathy from stable hyperthyroidism, reaching approximately 89% sensitivity and about 81% specificity in cross-validation and 80%/75% in testing. Blood samples also contained most of the expanded thyroid clonotypes (frequency above 0.001), which suggests that blood repertoires may reflect thyroid immune responses.

Recombination joined TRBV7-2 with TRBJ1-5; no D segment can be confidently identified. The sequence was obtained from a woman under 30 with Graves' hyperthyroidism. Input material: blood. The nucleotide sequence reads TGTGCCAGCAGCCGCCCCTGGGTCGGGCAGCCCCAGCATTTT. It is translated as CASSRPWVGQPQHF.